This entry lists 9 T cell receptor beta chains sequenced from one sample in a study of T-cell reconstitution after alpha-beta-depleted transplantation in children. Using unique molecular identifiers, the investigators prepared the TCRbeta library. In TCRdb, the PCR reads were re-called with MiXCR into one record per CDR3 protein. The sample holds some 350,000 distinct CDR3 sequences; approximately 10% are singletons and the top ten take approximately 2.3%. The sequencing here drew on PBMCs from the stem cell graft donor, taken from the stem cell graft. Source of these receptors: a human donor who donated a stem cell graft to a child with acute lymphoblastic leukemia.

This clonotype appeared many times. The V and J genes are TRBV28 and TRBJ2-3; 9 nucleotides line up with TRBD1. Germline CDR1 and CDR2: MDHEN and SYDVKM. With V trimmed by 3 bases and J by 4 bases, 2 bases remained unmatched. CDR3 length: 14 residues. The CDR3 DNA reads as TGTGCCAGCAGTTTGGGGGACAGGGCAGATACGCAGTATTTT. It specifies CASSLGDRADTQYF.

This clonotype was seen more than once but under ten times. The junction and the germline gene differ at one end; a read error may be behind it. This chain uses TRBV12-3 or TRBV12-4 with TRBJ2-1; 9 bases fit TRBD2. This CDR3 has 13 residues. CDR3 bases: TGTGCCAGCAGATTAGCGGGAGCCAATGAGCAGTTCTTC. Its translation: CASRLAGANEQFF.

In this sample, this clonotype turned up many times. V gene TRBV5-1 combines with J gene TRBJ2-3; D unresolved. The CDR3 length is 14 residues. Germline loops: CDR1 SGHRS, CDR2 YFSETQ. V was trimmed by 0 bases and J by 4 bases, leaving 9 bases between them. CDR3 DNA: TGCGCCAGCAGCTTGGACAAACGGGCAGATACGCAGTATTTT. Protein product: CASSLDKRADTQYF.

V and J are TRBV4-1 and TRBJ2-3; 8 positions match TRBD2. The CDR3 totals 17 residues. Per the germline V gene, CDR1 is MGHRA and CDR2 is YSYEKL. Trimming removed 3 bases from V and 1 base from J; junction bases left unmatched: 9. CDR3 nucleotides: TGCGCCAGCAGCCAGGAACGGGCCGGGAGGGGCACAGATACGCAGTATTTT. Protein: CASSQERAGRGTDTQYF.

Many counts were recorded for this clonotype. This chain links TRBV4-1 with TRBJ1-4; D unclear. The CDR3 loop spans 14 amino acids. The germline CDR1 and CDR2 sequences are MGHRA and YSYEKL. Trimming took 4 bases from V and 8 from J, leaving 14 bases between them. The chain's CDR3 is CASSPPDPGEKLFF. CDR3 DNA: TGCGCCAGCAGCCCTCCGGACCCGGGCGAAAAACTGTTTTTT.

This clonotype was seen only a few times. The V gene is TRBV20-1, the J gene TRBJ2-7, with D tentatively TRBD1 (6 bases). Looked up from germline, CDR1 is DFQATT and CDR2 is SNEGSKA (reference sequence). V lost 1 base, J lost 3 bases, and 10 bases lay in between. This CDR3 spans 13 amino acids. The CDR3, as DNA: TGCAGTGCTAGAGGGACAGAGGACTACGAGCAGTACTTC. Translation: CSARGTEDYEQYF.

In DNA form, the CDR3 reads TGTGCCAGCAGTTACGGTTGGGACAGGGTTACATCTGGGGCCAACGTCCTGACTTTC. Its protein product is CASSYGWDRVTSGANVLTF. This chain joins TRBV6-6 and TRBJ2-6; 9 bases map to TRBD1. Germline-derived CDR1 and CDR2 are MNHNY and SVGAGI (reference sequence). The length of the CDR3 is 19 residues. Germline trimming cut 2 bases from V and 1 base from J; bases unmatched to any gene: 9.

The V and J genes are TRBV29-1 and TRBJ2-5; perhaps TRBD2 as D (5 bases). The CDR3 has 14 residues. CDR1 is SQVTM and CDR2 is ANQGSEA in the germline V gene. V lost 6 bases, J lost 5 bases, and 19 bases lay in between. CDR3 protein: CSVNPRVGGETQYF. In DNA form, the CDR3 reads TGCAGCGTCAACCCCCGAGTTGGAGGCGAGACCCAGTACTTC.

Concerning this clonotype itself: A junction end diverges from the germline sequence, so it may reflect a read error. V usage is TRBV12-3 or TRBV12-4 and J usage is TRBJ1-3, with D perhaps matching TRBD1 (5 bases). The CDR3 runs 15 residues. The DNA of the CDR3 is TGTGCCAGCAGCCCCCTGGGACGGTCTGGAAACTCCATATATTTT. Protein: CASSPLGRSGNSIYF.